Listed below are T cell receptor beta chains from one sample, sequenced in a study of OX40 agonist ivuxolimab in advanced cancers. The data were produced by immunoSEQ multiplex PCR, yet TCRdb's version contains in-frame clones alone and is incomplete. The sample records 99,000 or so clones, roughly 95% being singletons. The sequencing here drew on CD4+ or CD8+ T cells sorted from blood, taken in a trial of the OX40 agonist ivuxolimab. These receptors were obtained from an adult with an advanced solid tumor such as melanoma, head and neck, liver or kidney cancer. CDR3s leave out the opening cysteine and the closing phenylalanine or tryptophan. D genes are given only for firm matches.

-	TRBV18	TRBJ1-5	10	ASSPSPGAQH
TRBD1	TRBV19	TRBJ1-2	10	ASRLTGDGYT
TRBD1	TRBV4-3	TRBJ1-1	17	ASSHVWTGGGIKNTEAF
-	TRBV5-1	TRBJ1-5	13	ASSLTADSNQPQH
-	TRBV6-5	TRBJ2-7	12	ASSRTPGAYEQY
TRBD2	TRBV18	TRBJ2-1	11	ASSPTGGLRQF
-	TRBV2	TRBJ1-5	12	ASSGEAGPQPQH
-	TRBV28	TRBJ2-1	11	ASSSDSYNEQF
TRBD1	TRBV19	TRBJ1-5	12	ASAGTGSNQPQH
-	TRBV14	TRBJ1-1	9	ASSQARVAF
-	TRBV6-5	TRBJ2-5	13	ASSYSGVFQETQY
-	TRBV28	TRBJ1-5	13	ASSSDGQLNQPQH
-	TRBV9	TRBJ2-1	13	ASSVVGRPGNEQF
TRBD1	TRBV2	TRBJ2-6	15	ASLQGATFSGANVLT
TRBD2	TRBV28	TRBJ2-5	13	ASSLGTSGQETQY
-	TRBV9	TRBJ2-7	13	ASSVGLLSSYEQY
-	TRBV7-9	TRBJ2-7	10	ASSPAVGEQY
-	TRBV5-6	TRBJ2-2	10	ASSLRSTELF
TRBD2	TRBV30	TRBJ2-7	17	AWSVLGDRLAANGYEQY
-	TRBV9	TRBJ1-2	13	ASSPPPGQGGGYT
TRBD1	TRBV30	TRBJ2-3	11	AWKNRGQDTQY
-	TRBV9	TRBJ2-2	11	ASSVDGSGELF
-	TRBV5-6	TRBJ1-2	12	ASCLVSESNGYT
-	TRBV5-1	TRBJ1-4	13	ASSRMGQINEKLF
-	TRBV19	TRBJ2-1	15	ASTPHSGGGLFGEQF
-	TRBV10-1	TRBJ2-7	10	ASSGQSYEQY
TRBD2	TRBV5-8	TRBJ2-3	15	ASSVGVGTSGTDTQY
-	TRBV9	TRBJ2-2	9	ASTDTGELF
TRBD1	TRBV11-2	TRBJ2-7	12	ASSRDRGSHEQY
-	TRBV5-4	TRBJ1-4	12	ASSPVQGNEKLF
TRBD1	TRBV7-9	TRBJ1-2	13	ASSSYLTGGAGYT
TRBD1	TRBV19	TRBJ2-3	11	ASSDRGPDTQY
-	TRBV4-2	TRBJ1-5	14	ASSQLAGAGNQPQH
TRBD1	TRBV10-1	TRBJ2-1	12	ASSSGTGSDEQF
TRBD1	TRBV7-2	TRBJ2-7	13	ASSFLTGGTYEQY
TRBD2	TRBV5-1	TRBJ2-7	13	ASSSIAGSSYEQY
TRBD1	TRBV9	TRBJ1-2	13	ASSVVPGQVYGYT
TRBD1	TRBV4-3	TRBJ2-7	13	ASSLRTGGDYEQY
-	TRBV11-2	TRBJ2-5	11	ASRNNGEETQY
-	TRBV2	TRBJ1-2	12	ASSDGGAPGGYT
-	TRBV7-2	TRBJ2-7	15	ASSLGHRDFSSYEQY